This T cell receptor beta chain was profiled in a study of blood T cell repertoires in COVID-19. Study in general: The samples span acute and convalescent COVID-19 from the United States, Italy and Spain. PBMCs, B-cell-depleted T cells, or T cells were the source of the cDNA or gDNA that made up the material.

Per the original data handling: How many nucleated cells were present was estimated from reference gene primer amplification. The method was immunoSEQ multiplex PCR; TCRdb's version includes in-frame clones alone and lacks a portion of them. Clone size and the V and J calls come from that table; the DNA yielded D and trimming. Here the sample spans about 150,000 clones, about 85% being singletons. This CDR3 region has 12 residues. V lost 7 bases, J lost 5 bases, and 14 bases lay in between. The germline V gene encodes CDR1 SQVTM and CDR2 ANQGSEA. This receptor was obtained from a woman in her 70s with acute or convalescent COVID-19. The rearrangement joins TRBV29-1 to TRBJ1-1; D is uncertain. Material: peripheral blood. The CDR3, as DNA: TGCAGCGGGGAGGGTTGGGCGACTGAAGCTTTCTTT. It encodes CSGEGWATEAFF.